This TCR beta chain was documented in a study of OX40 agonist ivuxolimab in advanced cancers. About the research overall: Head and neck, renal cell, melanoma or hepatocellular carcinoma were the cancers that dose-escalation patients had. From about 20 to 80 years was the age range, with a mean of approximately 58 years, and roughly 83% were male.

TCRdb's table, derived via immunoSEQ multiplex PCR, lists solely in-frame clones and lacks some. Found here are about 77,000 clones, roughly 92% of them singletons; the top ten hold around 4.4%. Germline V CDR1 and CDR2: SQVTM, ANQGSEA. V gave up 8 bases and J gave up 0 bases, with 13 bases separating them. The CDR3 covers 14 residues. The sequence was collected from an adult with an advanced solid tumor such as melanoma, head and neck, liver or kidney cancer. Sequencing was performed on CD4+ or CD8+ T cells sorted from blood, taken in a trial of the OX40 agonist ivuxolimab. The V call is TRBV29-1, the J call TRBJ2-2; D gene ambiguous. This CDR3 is CSTRTQTNTGELFF. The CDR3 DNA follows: TGCAGCACTCGCACACAGACGAACACCGGGGAGCTGTTTTTT.